A selection of T cell receptor beta chains follows, all from one sample in a study of T-cell reconstitution after alpha-beta-depleted transplantation in children. In TCRdb, the PCR reads were re-called with MiXCR into one record per CDR3 protein. Among 700,000 to 850,000 distinct CDR3 sequences listed, 15% to 20% were seen once. Specimen: PBMCs, mostly from graft donor cells, collected 360 days after TCRalphabeta/CD19-depleted stem cell transplant. These receptors were obtained from a male patient aged 10 to 17 who had a stem cell transplant for acute lymphoblastic leukemia, so the T cells may come from the graft donor. Both conserved end residues are part of each CDR3. D genes are given only for firm matches. A clone size is listed for some rows: how often the clone was seen (once, few, many), or a class if it is expanded.

size: many
V: TRBV12-3/TRBV12-4
D: -
J: TRBJ1-5
DNA: TGTGCCAGCAGGGGAACAGGGTCTAGCAATCAGCCCCAGCATTTT
CDR3: CASRGTGSSNQPQHF

size: few
V: TRBV6-5
D: TRBD2
J: TRBJ2-7
DNA: TGTGCCAGCAGTTACGGGCCTAGCGGACCCTACGAGCAGTACTTC
CDR3: CASSYGPSGPYEQYF

size: few
V: TRBV2
D: TRBD1
J: TRBJ1-2
DNA: TGTGCCAGCATGGGGACAGGGCACTATGGCTACACCTTC
CDR3: CASMGTGHYGYTF

size: -
V: TRBV9
D: -
J: TRBJ1-1
DNA: TGTGCCAGCAGCGTAAAACCCCTAGCGAACACTGAAGCTTTCTTT
CDR3: CASSVKPLANTEAFF

size: few
V: TRBV5-1
D: -
J: TRBJ1-1
DNA: TGCGCCAGCAGCTTGGTGGCGGGAGGAGCCACTGAAGCTTTCTTT
CDR3: CASSLVAGGATEAFF

size: few
V: TRBV3-1
D: TRBD1
J: TRBJ2-4
DNA: TGTGCCAGCAGTTCACAGGGGTCGGGGAACATTCAGTACTTC
CDR3: CASSSQGSGNIQYF

size: few
V: TRBV5-1
D: -
J: TRBJ2-7
DNA: TGCGCCAGTGCAGACAGCGGGCTTCCCTGGGACGAGCAGTACTTC
CDR3: CASADSGLPWDEQYF

size: -
V: TRBV4-2
D: TRBD1
J: TRBJ1-6
DNA: TGTGCCAGCAGCCAAGAGGGGACAGGGGGCAATTCACCCCTCCACTTT
CDR3: CASSQEGTGGNSPLHF

size: many
V: TRBV27
D: -
J: TRBJ2-3
DNA: TGTGCCAGCAGTCCGGGGTGGCAGGGGCGGGCAGATACGCAGTATTTT
CDR3: CASSPGWQGRADTQYF

size: many
V: TRBV28
D: -
J: TRBJ2-5
DNA: TGTGCCACCAACCCTACCGGGGGACTCTCGGGGGAGACCCAGTACTTC
CDR3: CATNPTGGLSGETQYF

size: many
V: TRBV5-1
D: -
J: TRBJ2-7
DNA: TGCGCCAGCAGCATAAGCGTGACTAACGAGCAGTACTTC
CDR3: CASSISVTNEQYF

size: -
V: TRBV9
D: -
J: TRBJ2-7
DNA: TGTGCCAGCAGCGTAGGAGGGAACGAGCAGTACTTC
CDR3: CASSVGGNEQYF

size: -
V: TRBV11-2
D: TRBD2
J: TRBJ2-1
DNA: TGTGCCAGCTCCCCCGAAGGACTAGCGAGGCATGAGCAGTTCTTC
CDR3: CASSPEGLARHEQFF

size: few
V: TRBV20-1
D: -
J: TRBJ2-6
DNA: TGCAGTGCTAGGGGCACTGGGGCCAACGTCCTGACTTTC
CDR3: CSARGTGANVLTF

size: few
V: TRBV14
D: TRBD2
J: TRBJ2-7
DNA: TGTGCCAGCAGCCAACGGACTAGAGGGTTCAACTACGAGCAGTACTTC
CDR3: CASSQRTRGFNYEQYF

size: -
V: TRBV5-1
D: TRBD2
J: TRBJ2-1
DNA: TGCGCCAGCAGCACAGCCGGGACTAGCGGGGGAAAAAGAGCCAATGAGCAGTTCTTC
CDR3: CASSTAGTSGGKRANEQFF

size: few
V: TRBV7-9
D: -
J: TRBJ1-2
DNA: TGTGCCAGCAGCTTTTCATACAGGGATGGCTACACCTTC
CDR3: CASSFSYRDGYTF

size: -
V: TRBV10-3
D: -
J: TRBJ2-1
DNA: TGTGCCATCAGCGTACTAGTTGGGGCGGATGAGCAGTTCTTC
CDR3: CAISVLVGADEQFF

size: -
V: TRBV5-1
D: -
J: TRBJ2-7
DNA: TGCGCCAGCAGCAATGGAAAGGGAATCAGGATGCTCTCCTACGAGCAGTACTTC
CDR3: CASSNGKGIRMLSYEQYF

size: many
V: TRBV5-1
D: -
J: TRBJ1-5
DNA: TGCGCCAGCAGCTCGGGCCCGGGCAATCAGCCCCAGCATTTT
CDR3: CASSSGPGNQPQHF

size: many
V: TRBV12-3/TRBV12-4
D: -
J: TRBJ2-2
DNA: TGTGCCAGCAGCCCTCCCCTTAACACCGGGGAGCTGTTTTTT
CDR3: CASSPPLNTGELFF

size: -
V: TRBV19
D: TRBD2
J: TRBJ2-1
DNA: TGTGCCAGTAGTAACACCCCAGCGGGAGTGGGGACCTACAATGAGCAGTTCTTC
CDR3: CASSNTPAGVGTYNEQFF

size: -
V: TRBV2
D: TRBD1
J: TRBJ1-4
DNA: TGTGCCAGCACCCCGAAGGGGGCGAGAGAAAAACTGTTTTTT
CDR3: CASTPKGAREKLFF

size: few
V: TRBV6-2/TRBV6-3
D: TRBD2
J: TRBJ2-7
DNA: TGTGCCAGCAGTTACCTGGGCCGGAGCGGGGGGAACGGCGAGCAGTACTTC
CDR3: CASSYLGRSGGNGEQYF

size: few
V: TRBV5-1
D: -
J: TRBJ1-1
DNA: TGCGCCAGCAGCTTAGATGGACACGAAGCTTTCTTT
CDR3: CASSLDGHEAFF

size: -
V: TRBV20-1
D: TRBD2
J: TRBJ2-2
DNA: TGCAGTGCTAACAGACTAGCGGTTAACACCGGGGAGCTGTTTTTT
CDR3: CSANRLAVNTGELFF

size: few
V: TRBV2
D: -
J: TRBJ2-6
DNA: TGTGCCAGCAGTGACAGGGGGGGTGGGGCCAACGTCCTGACTTTC
CDR3: CASSDRGGGANVLTF

size: few
V: TRBV28
D: -
J: TRBJ2-7
DNA: TGTGCCAGCAGTTTTTTCCCTATATCCTACGAGCAGTACTTC
CDR3: CASSFFPISYEQYF

size: -
V: TRBV7-9
D: -
J: TRBJ2-7
DNA: TGTGCCAGCAGCTTAGATTGGGAGTGGGGCACCCACTACGAGCAGTACTTC
CDR3: CASSLDWEWGTHYEQYF

size: once
V: TRBV11-1
D: TRBD2
J: TRBJ2-3
DNA: TGTGCCAGCAGCCCCTTAATTAGCGGGAGACCTATAGCGGCAGATACGCAGTATTTT
CDR3: CASSPLISGRPIAADTQYF

size: -
V: TRBV5-1
D: -
J: TRBJ2-3
DNA: TGCGCCAGCAGCGCGTTCCTAAAAGATACGCAGTATTTT
CDR3: CASSAFLKDTQYF

size: many
V: TRBV5-1
D: TRBD1
J: TRBJ2-1
DNA: TGCGCCACCGGGACAGGGTCCTACAATGAGCAGTTCTTC
CDR3: CATGTGSYNEQFF

size: -
V: TRBV4-1
D: TRBD2
J: TRBJ2-3
DNA: TGCGCCAGCAGCCAAGACGGCGCCGGGAGGGCAACAGATACGCAGTATTTT
CDR3: CASSQDGAGRATDTQYF

size: -
V: TRBV15
D: -
J: TRBJ1-5
DNA: TGTGCCACCAGCAGAGATTCCCCAAGAATAACTAGCAATCAGCCCCAGCATTTT
CDR3: CATSRDSPRITSNQPQHF

size: once
V: TRBV27
D: -
J: TRBJ2-6
DNA: TGTGCCAGCAGTTTGTGGGCAGGGGCCAACGTCCTGACTTTC
CDR3: CASSLWAGANVLTF

size: few
V: TRBV9
D: -
J: TRBJ2-6
DNA: TGTGCCAGCACCCCGAACTCTGGGGCCAACGTCCTGACTTTC
CDR3: CASTPNSGANVLTF

size: few
V: TRBV12-3/TRBV12-4
D: -
J: TRBJ1-2
DNA: TGTGCCAGCAGTTCGGGACGGCTTATCTTC
CDR3: CASSSGRLIF

size: -
V: TRBV3-1
D: TRBD2
J: TRBJ2-3
DNA: TGTGCCAGCAGCCAGGGACTAGCGGGAGGGCCAAGGGCAGATACGCAGTATTTT
CDR3: CASSQGLAGGPRADTQYF

size: -
V: TRBV24-1
D: TRBD1
J: TRBJ2-1
DNA: TGTGCCACCAGTGATATATCAGGGGGCTCCTACAATGAGCAGTTCTTC
CDR3: CATSDISGGSYNEQFF

size: -
V: TRBV7-8
D: TRBD2
J: TRBJ2-2
DNA: TGTGCCAGCAGCCTCCGCCCCAAGCGGGACGGGGAGCTGTTTTTT
CDR3: CASSLRPKRDGELFF

size: many
V: TRBV20-1
D: -
J: TRBJ2-7
DNA: TGCACCCCCAGCGGCCAAGATTCCTACGAGCAGTACTTC
CDR3: CTPSGQDSYEQYF

size: -
V: TRBV2
D: -
J: TRBJ2-6
DNA: TGTGCCAGCATGGATCCCCTACTCTCTGGGGCCAACGTCCTGACTTTC
CDR3: CASMDPLLSGANVLTF

size: -
V: TRBV7-3
D: -
J: TRBJ1-1
DNA: TGTGCCAGCAGCCCACGCCCGTACACTGAAGCTTTCTTT
CDR3: CASSPRPYTEAFF

size: -
V: TRBV5-1
D: -
J: TRBJ1-2
DNA: TGCGCCAGCAGCTTGGGACAGGCCTTAGCTAACTATGGCTACACCTTC
CDR3: CASSLGQALANYGYTF

size: many
V: TRBV11-2
D: -
J: TRBJ2-7
DNA: TGTGCCAGCAGCCTCAACCCACAGGGGAGGTGGGAGCAGTACTTC
CDR3: CASSLNPQGRWEQYF

size: -
V: TRBV7-9
D: -
J: TRBJ2-3
DNA: TGTGCCAGCAGCTTAGACTGGTTAGATACGCAGTATTTT
CDR3: CASSLDWLDTQYF

size: few
V: TRBV5-1
D: -
J: TRBJ2-4
DNA: TGCGCCAGCAGCTTGGGGGCTGCTGCCGACATTCAGTACTTC
CDR3: CASSLGAAADIQYF

size: few
V: TRBV28
D: -
J: TRBJ1-2
DNA: TGTGCCAGCAGTTCCCCGTACGACGGATTCTATGGCTACACCTTC
CDR3: CASSSPYDGFYGYTF

size: few
V: TRBV7-3
D: -
J: TRBJ1-2
DNA: TGTGCCAGCAGCTTAAGGGGTCAGGGCAACTACACCTTC
CDR3: CASSLRGQGNYTF

size: few
V: TRBV11-3
D: TRBD2
J: TRBJ2-1
DNA: TGTGCCAGCAGCACAGAGACTAGCGGGATAAATGAGCAGTTCTTC
CDR3: CASSTETSGINEQFF

size: -
V: TRBV5-1
D: -
J: TRBJ2-7
DNA: TGCGCCAGCAGATCAACAGGGGAGGCCTACGAGCAGTACTTC
CDR3: CASRSTGEAYEQYF

size: few
V: TRBV2
D: TRBD1
J: TRBJ2-7
DNA: TGTGCCAGCAGTGAAGTGGGGGCCGGGACAGGCACACGTTCCTACGAGCAGTACTTC
CDR3: CASSEVGAGTGTRSYEQYF

size: few
V: TRBV10-3
D: -
J: TRBJ2-6
DNA: TGTGCCTTCAGCTCTGGGGCCAACGTCCTGACTTTC
CDR3: CAFSSGANVLTF

size: few
V: TRBV10-3
D: TRBD2
J: TRBJ2-1
DNA: TGTGCCATCAGTGAGTCCGGACTAGCGGGAGTAAGGAATGAGCAGTTCTTC
CDR3: CAISESGLAGVRNEQFF

size: few
V: TRBV10-2
D: -
J: TRBJ2-5
DNA: TGCGCCAGCAGTGAGTACAGACAAGAGACCCAGTACTTC
CDR3: CASSEYRQETQYF

size: -
V: TRBV10-3
D: -
J: TRBJ2-1
DNA: TGTGCCATCAGTGAGCGGGCCGGGCAGTTCTTC
CDR3: CAISERAGQFF

size: -
V: TRBV4-2
D: -
J: TRBJ1-1
DNA: TGTGCCAGCAGCCAAGAAGACCGCGGGGGCGCTTTCTTT
CDR3: CASSQEDRGGAFF

size: -
V: TRBV4-1
D: -
J: TRBJ2-5
DNA: TGCGCCAGCAGCCGCTGGGGGTTCGAAGAGACCCAGTACTTC
CDR3: CASSRWGFEETQYF

size: -
V: TRBV4-1
D: TRBD1
J: TRBJ2-7
DNA: TGCGCCAGCAGCCAAGGGGACAGATCCTGGGACGAGCAGTACTTC
CDR3: CASSQGDRSWDEQYF